The T cell receptor beta chain under discussion was sequenced for a study of cytomegalovirus exposure and HLA in healthy donors. Study-level background: Drawn from HLA-typed donors, approximately 85 million unique TCRs were held in an early data release.

Study-wide results and caveats: In most subjects, TCR beta sequences reportedly gave accurate predictions of HLA-A and HLA-B alleles.

Turning to this clone: Antigen unknown.

It was with 60 Vbeta and 13 Jbeta primers that the PCR ran. Profiled with immunoSEQ multiplex PCR; TCRdb holds only in-frame clones, not every one. The table includes approximately 190,000 clones, approximately 70% detected once. This TCR was sampled from a woman aged 30 to 39 in good health and CMV-seronegative. Specimen: PBMCs.

The CDR3 coding sequence is TGTGCCAGCAGTTTTTCAGCGGGGGACACCGGGGAGCTGTTTTTT. Its translation is CASSFSAGDTGELFF. The chain is built from TRBV27 and TRBJ2-2; 8 bases fit TRBD2. The V and J ends lost 3 bases and 3 bases, in that order; junction bases with no gene match: 3. CDR1 is MNHEY and CDR2 is SMNVEV in the germline V gene (reference sequence). The CDR3 is 15 amino acids.